This is a list of T cell receptor beta chains from one sample in a study of T-cell reconstitution after alpha-beta-depleted transplantation in children. MiXCR, applied by TCRdb to the PCR reads, yields one record per CDR3 protein. This table holds 200,000 to 300,000 distinct CDR3 sequences, 12% found once. Specimen: PBMCs from the stem cell graft donor, collected from the stem cell graft. These receptors all come from a human donor who donated a stem cell graft to a child with acute lymphoblastic leukemia. Each CDR3 is given with its conserved first and last residue. Fields, in order: J gene, D gene, V gene, clone size, CDR3 DNA, CDR3 protein. The D gene is left open where the match is weak. Where a row states a size, it is once, few, many or the class of an expanded clone; other rows omit it.

>TRBJ1-4|.|TRBV14|many
TGTGCCAGCAGCCTTCTCACGTCCGGGACGAAAGGAGAAAAACTGTTTTTT
CASSLLTSGTKGEKLFF
>TRBJ1-1|TRBD1|TRBV29-1|many
TGCAGCGTTGACGGGACAGCCGGCACTGAAGCTTTCTTT
CSVDGTAGTEAFF
>TRBJ2-7|.|TRBV5-5|many
TGTGCCAGCACCCCTAGTGACGGGGACCTATGGTACTTC
CASTPSDGDLWYF
>TRBJ1-1|TRBD1|TRBV7-9|many
TGTGCCAGCAGCTCCGACAGGGGTTTAGCTTTCTTT
CASSSDRGLAFF
>TRBJ2-7|.|TRBV20-1|many
TGCAGTGCAAACCCCACAGGGTTCAACGAGCAGTACTTC
CSANPTGFNEQYF
>TRBJ2-1|.|TRBV6-4|.
TGTGCCAGCAGTGAGGTGGGGAGTACCTACAATGAGCAGTTCTTC
CASSEVGSTYNEQFF
>TRBJ2-5|.|TRBV20-1|many
TGCAGTGCTACCGGGACTTTATTACAAGAGACCCAGTACTTC
CSATGTLLQETQYF
>TRBJ2-1|TRBD2|TRBV12-3/TRBV12-4|many
TGTGCCAGCAGCATTAGCGGGGGGCGTAATGAGCAGTTCTTC
CASSISGGRNEQFF
>TRBJ1-5|.|TRBV30|.
TGTGCCTGGACAGGTCTTCGTGGTCAGCCCCAGCATTTT
CAWTGLRGQPQHF
>TRBJ1-1|.|TRBV30|.
TGTGCCTGTTTCATGAGAGAGAACACTGAAGCTTTCTTT
CACFMRENTEAFF
>TRBJ2-7|.|TRBV5-4|.
TGTGCCAGCAGCTTGGGCAGGCTGAGCTCCTACGAGCAGTACTTC
CASSLGRLSSYEQYF
>TRBJ2-3|.|TRBV20-1|.
TGCAGTGCCTACCCGGGACCCGCAGATACGCAGTATTTT
CSAYPGPADTQYF
>TRBJ2-7|.|TRBV27|many
TGTGCCAGCAGTTTATTTTTGGGGGGTCCGTACGAGCAGTACTTC
CASSLFLGGPYEQYF
>TRBJ2-5|.|TRBV6-2/TRBV6-3|many
TGTGCCAGCAGACACCATGATTGGGGTGAGACCCAGTACTTC
CASRHHDWGETQYF
>TRBJ1-2|TRBD1|TRBV27|many
TGTGCCAGCAGTTTCAGGGGGCCCGGGTTGGGCTACACCTTC
CASSFRGPGLGYTF
>TRBJ2-7|TRBD2|TRBV12-3/TRBV12-4|many
TGTGCCAGCAGCCGGGGACTACCCTACGAGCAGTACTTC
CASSRGLPYEQYF
>TRBJ2-5|TRBD2|TRBV4-1|many
TGCGCCAGCAGCCGGGGACTAGCGGGGGTTCTAGAGACCCAGTACTTC
CASSRGLAGVLETQYF
>TRBJ2-7|TRBD1|TRBV10-3|many
TGTGCCATCAGTGAGTCAGGACAGGGCTACGAGCAGTACTTC
CAISESGQGYEQYF
>TRBJ1-1|.|TRBV9|many
TGTGCCAGCAGCGTCCTACAGCGGGGGAACACTGAAGCTTTCTTT
CASSVLQRGNTEAFF
>TRBJ2-1|TRBD2|TRBV20-1|many
TGCAGTGCTAGAGACCAAGGGCTAGCGGGCTTCTCCTACAATGAGCAGTTCTTC
CSARDQGLAGFSYNEQFF
>TRBJ2-5|.|TRBV7-2|many
TGTGCCAGCAGCTTAGCGCTAGAGACCCAGTACTTC
CASSLALETQYF
>TRBJ2-5|TRBD1|TRBV11-1|.
TGTGCCAGCAGCTCCTCCGGAACAGGGGGAGAGACCCAGTACTTC
CASSSSGTGGETQYF
>TRBJ2-1|.|TRBV15|many
TGTGCCACCAGCAGAGATCGAACATCCCATGAGCAGTTCTTC
CATSRDRTSHEQFF
>TRBJ1-1|TRBD1|TRBV6-6|.
TGTGCCAGCGGCAGGGGGCAGGGAGCTGAAGCTTTCTTT
CASGRGQGAEAFF
>TRBJ2-7|.|TRBV20-1|many
TGCAGTGCTCGCAGAGCCTACGAGCAGTACTTC
CSARRAYEQYF
>TRBJ1-2|TRBD1|TRBV6-1|many
TGTGCCAGCAGTGGAATGGGACAGGTAACCGGCTACACCTTC
CASSGMGQVTGYTF
>TRBJ2-1|.|TRBV12-3/TRBV12-4|many
TGTGCCAGCAGCCTAGTGCGGGTTTTCAATGAGCAGTTCTTC
CASSLVRVFNEQFF
>TRBJ1-2|.|TRBV30|few
TGTGCCTGGAGTGTCCAAGGTACCTACACCTTC
CAWSVQGTYTF
>TRBJ2-7|TRBD2|TRBV20-1|many
TGCAGTGCTGACCCGGGGGGCTCCTACGAGCAGTACTTC
CSADPGGSYEQYF
>TRBJ2-7|TRBD2|TRBV6-2/TRBV6-3|many
TGTGCCAGCAGTTCTTTACCTAGCGGGAGGAGATACGAGCAGTACTTC
CASSSLPSGRRYEQYF
>TRBJ2-7|TRBD1|TRBV24-1|many
TGTGCCACCCAGGAATCGGGACAGCCCTACGAGCAGTACTTC
CATQESGQPYEQYF
>TRBJ2-1|TRBD1|TRBV29-1|many
TGCAGCGTTAGGACAGGGGGCAGTGAGCAGTTCTTC
CSVRTGGSEQFF
>TRBJ1-1|TRBD1|TRBV30|few
TGTGCCTGGAGCAGGGGGACGAACACTGAAGCTTTCTTT
CAWSRGTNTEAFF
>TRBJ1-4|TRBD1|TRBV12-3/TRBV12-4|.
TGTGCCAGCAGTGACAGGGTTAATGAAAAACTGTTTTTT
CASSDRVNEKLFF
>TRBJ2-5|TRBD1|TRBV7-6|.
TGTGCCAGCAGCTTATTAGGAAGGGGGCTCGGAGAGACCCAGTACTTC
CASSLLGRGLGETQYF
>TRBJ2-7|TRBD1|TRBV9|many
TGTGCCAGCAGCGTCGGACAGGCTACCTACGAGCAGTACTTC
CASSVGQATYEQYF
>TRBJ2-1|.|TRBV25-1|many
TGTGCCAGCGGGGGGGACAGGCGAAACTCCCTCTCCTACAATGAGCAGTTCTTC
CASGGDRRNSLSYNEQFF
>TRBJ1-1|.|TRBV18|many
TGTGCCAGCTCACCACCGTGGGGGATTTCTGAAGCTTTCTTT
CASSPPWGISEAFF
>TRBJ1-1|.|TRBV3-1|many
TGTGCCAGCAGCCCCGGGAGGGCTACTGAAGCTTTCTTT
CASSPGRATEAFF
>TRBJ2-1|.|TRBV6-1|many
TGTGCCAGCAGTCAAGGGACTTCCCCCTACAATGAGCAGTTCTTC
CASSQGTSPYNEQFF
>TRBJ2-1|.|TRBV28|.
TGTGCCACCGGTCCCGCCGCTGAGCAGTTCTTC
CATGPAAEQFF
>TRBJ2-1|TRBD2|TRBV7-2|many
TGTGCCAGCAGCGTTAGCGGGGGGGCCAGTGATGAGCAGTTCTTC
CASSVSGGASDEQFF
>TRBJ2-7|.|TRBV9|many
TGTGCCAGCAGTGTAGGGGTCGAGCAGTACTTC
CASSVGVEQYF
>TRBJ1-1|.|TRBV15|many
TGTGCCACCAGCAGAGATCGGGCACAAGAAGCTTTCTTT
CATSRDRAQEAFF
>TRBJ2-5|.|TRBV20-1|many
TGCAGTTTTATTAGGGCCTTCTCCGGAGAGACCCAGTACTTC
CSFIRAFSGETQYF
>TRBJ2-2|.|TRBV9|many
TGTGCCAGCAGCGTAGGAGGAGAAAACGGGGAGCTGTTTTTT
CASSVGGENGELFF
>TRBJ2-5|.|TRBV12-3/TRBV12-4|many
TGTGCCAGCAGTTTTAGCACAGGACAAGAGACCCAGTACTTC
CASSFSTGQETQYF
>TRBJ1-2|TRBD1|TRBV10-3|many
TGTGCCATCTCCGGGACAGACTATGGCTACACCTTC
CAISGTDYGYTF
>TRBJ1-6|.|TRBV28|many
TGTGCCAGCAGGATTATCAAGGCACCGATCCTGAGCTCCTATAATTCACCCCTCCACTTT
CASRIIKAPILSSYNSPLHF
>TRBJ2-7|.|TRBV6-5|many
TGTGCCAGCAGTTACTCTCCCAGGGGCCCCTACGAGCAGTACTTC
CASSYSPRGPYEQYF
>TRBJ1-1|.|TRBV20-1|many
TGCAGTGTTGAGGACATCCTGAACACTGAAGCTTTCTTT
CSVEDILNTEAFF
>TRBJ2-5|.|TRBV20-1|many
TGCAGTGCTAGAGATATGGGAGACCACCAAGAGACCCAGTACTTC
CSARDMGDHQETQYF
>TRBJ1-1|.|TRBV29-1|few
TGCAGCGTTCCCGTATTCAGGGTCGGGAACACTGAAGCTTTCTTT
CSVPVFRVGNTEAFF
>TRBJ2-1|TRBD2|TRBV5-6|many
TGTGCCAGCAGTTGGGGCCTAGCGGGGAACTACAATGAGCAGTTCTTC
CASSWGLAGNYNEQFF
>TRBJ1-5|.|TRBV6-5|many
TGTGCCAGCAGTTACTCGTACAGTAGCAATCAGCCCCAGCATTTT
CASSYSYSSNQPQHF
>TRBJ2-7|TRBD2|TRBV20-1|many
TGCAGTGCAGTCGGGACTAGCGGGATGGGTGAGCAGTACTTC
CSAVGTSGMGEQYF
>TRBJ2-6|.|TRBV18|many
TGTGCCAGCTCACCAGGCGGAGGGTTCGCCTCTGGGGCCAACGTCCTGACTTTC
CASSPGGGFASGANVLTF
>TRBJ1-2|.|TRBV27|many
TGTGCCAGCAGTCTCTGGGTGGGCTACACCTTC
CASSLWVGYTF
>TRBJ2-7|TRBD1|TRBV29-1|many
TGCAGCGTTGAAGCTGAAGGGGGACAGGGGTACGAGCAGTACTTC
CSVEAEGGQGYEQYF